This T cell receptor (beta chain) was captured by sequencing in a study of T cell responses to AZD1222 COVID-19 vaccine. Findings and caveats of the study: Targeting of unmutated variant regions was reportedly seen in nearly half of spike-specific TCRs. Among those given AZD1222, only five to seven were seropositive at baseline.

Comment on this clone: Its antigen is unknown.

V dropped 1 base and J dropped 5 bases, with 17 bases sitting between them. Germline CDR1 LNHNV, CDR2 YYDKDF (reference sequence). This CDR3 has 17 amino acids. Here immunoSEQ multiplex PCR was the method, and the copy in TCRdb shows in-frame clones only, minus some. Among around 180,000 clones listed, 88% were seen once. This TCR was sampled from an adult in good health. The sample here was peripheral blood, taken on day 0 of AZD1222 vaccination. The V and J genes are TRBV15 and TRBJ2-2, with D possibly being TRBD2 (7 bases). The DNA of the CDR3 is TGTGCCACCAGCAGAGGAGGGGGGCGGGGGAGTACCGGGGAGCTGTTTTTT. It translates to CATSRGGGRGSTGELFF.